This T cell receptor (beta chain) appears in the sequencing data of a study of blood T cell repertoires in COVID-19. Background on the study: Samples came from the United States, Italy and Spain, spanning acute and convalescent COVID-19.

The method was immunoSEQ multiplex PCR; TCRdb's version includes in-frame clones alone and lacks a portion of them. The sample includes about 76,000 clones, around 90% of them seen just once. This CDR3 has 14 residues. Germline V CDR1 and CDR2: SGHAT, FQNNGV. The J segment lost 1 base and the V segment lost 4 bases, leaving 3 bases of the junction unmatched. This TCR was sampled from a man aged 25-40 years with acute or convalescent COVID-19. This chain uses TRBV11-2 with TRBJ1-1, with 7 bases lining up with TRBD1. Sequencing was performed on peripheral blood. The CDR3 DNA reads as TGTGCCAGCAGCTACAGACAGGGGAACACTGAAGCTTTCTTT. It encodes CASSYRQGNTEAFF.